One and the same sample provided the 5 T cell receptor beta chains below, sequenced in a study of cytomegalovirus exposure and HLA in healthy donors. 60 Vbeta and 13 Jbeta primers were used in PCR. Sequencing was performed with immunoSEQ multiplex PCR; in TCRdb, only in-frame clones are kept and a portion is missing. The repertoire has approximately 150,000 clones, 65% to 80% of them found once; the top ten carry over 3%. The sample taken for sequencing was PBMCs. These receptor sequences come from a male donor in good health and CMV-seronegative.

This chain connects TRBV2 to TRBJ2-1; a weak D match, TRBD1 (6 bases). Germline assignment: CDR1 SNHLY and CDR2 FYNNEI. Between the trimmed V and J ends, which lost 6 bases and 7 bases, there was a span of 13 bases. The CDR3 loop spans 13 amino acids. The CDR3 DNA reads as TGTGCCAGCAGAATGGGGGCAACGAATGAGCAGTTCTTC. It translates to CASRMGATNEQFF.

The count of this clone is one. At one of its ends the junction is not consistent with the germline gene, which may arise from a read error. This chain joins TRBV7-9 and TRBJ1-2; D gene ambiguous. CDR1 SEHNR and CDR2 FQNEAQ come from the germline V gene (reference sequence). CDR3 length: 13 residues. The CDR3 protein is CSSSLSHIYGYTF. The DNA of the CDR3 is TGTTCCAGCAGCTTAAGTCACATCTATGGCTACACCTTC.

The rearrangement links TRBV28 to TRBJ1-5; the match to TRBD1 covers 12 bases. Germline V lookup: CDR1 MDHEN, CDR2 SYDVKM. This CDR3 is 15 amino acids long. Trimming took 3 bases from V and 5 from J; bases not matched to a gene: 2. The CDR3 DNA is TGTGCCAGCAGTTTGGGGACAGGGGGCCATCAGCCCCAGCATTTT. Encoded protein: CASSLGTGGHQPQHF.

V gene TRBV7-9 combines with J gene TRBJ2-1; TRBD1 aligns across 7 bases. V gave up 6 bases and J gave up 7 bases; unmatched junction bases: 6. Germline V gene sequence: CDR1 SEHNR, CDR2 FQNEAQ (reference sequence). The CDR3 covers 13 residues. CDR3 bases: TGTGCCAGCAGGGAGAAACAGGGGAATGAGCAGTTCTTC. Amino acid sequence: CASREKQGNEQFF. The full variable domain, with the rest looked up from reference TRBV7-9 and TRBJ2-1, is DTGVSQNPRHKITKRGQNVTFRCDPISEHNRLYWYRQTLGQGPEFLTYFQNEAQLEKSRLLSDRFSAERPKGSFSTLEIQRTEQGDSAMYLCASREKQGNEQFFGPGTRLTVL.

The rearrangement uses TRBV28 and TRBJ1-2; 8 nucleotides line up with TRBD1. V was pared by 4 bases and J by 5 bases, with 6 bases of the junction left unmatched. Germline CDR1 and CDR2: MDHEN and SYDVKM. The length of the CDR3 is 14 residues. The CDR3 bases are TGTGCCAGCAGTTCGTGGACAGGGCAGTATGGCTACACCTTC. Translating it yields CASSSWTGQYGYTF.